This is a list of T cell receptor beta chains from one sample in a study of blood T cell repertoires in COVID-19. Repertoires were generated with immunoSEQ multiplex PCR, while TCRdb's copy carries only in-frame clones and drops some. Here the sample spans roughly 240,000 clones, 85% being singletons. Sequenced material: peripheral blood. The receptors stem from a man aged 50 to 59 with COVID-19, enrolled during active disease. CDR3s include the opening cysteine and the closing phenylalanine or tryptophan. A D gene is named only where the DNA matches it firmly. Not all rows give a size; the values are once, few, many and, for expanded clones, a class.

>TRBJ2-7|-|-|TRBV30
CAWRAPGAYEQYF
TGTGCCTGGAGAGCTCCGGGGGCCTACGAGCAGTACTTC
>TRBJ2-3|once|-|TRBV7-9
CASSSRRRRGRGDDTQYF
TGTGCCAGCAGCTCTAGAAGGAGAAGGGGGAGAGGAGACGATACGCAGTATTTT
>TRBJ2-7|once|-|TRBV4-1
CASSIRDTGSYEQYF
TGCGCCAGCAGCATCCGGGACACCGGCTCCTACGAGCAGTACTTC
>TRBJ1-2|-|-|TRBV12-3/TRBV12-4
CASGGVGDYGYTF
TGTGCCAGCGGAGGGGTGGGGGACTATGGCTACACCTTC
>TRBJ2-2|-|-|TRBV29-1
CSVPKGAEATGELFF
TGCAGCGTTCCCAAGGGAGCAGAGGCCACCGGGGAGCTGTTTTTT
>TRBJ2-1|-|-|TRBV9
CASSVWGPNEQFF
TGTGCCAGCAGCGTATGGGGGCCGAATGAGCAGTTCTTC
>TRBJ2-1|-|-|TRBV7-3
CASSGRPGSEQFF
TGTGCCAGCAGCGGGAGACCCGGCAGTGAGCAGTTCTTC
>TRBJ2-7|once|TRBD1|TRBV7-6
CASSLGQGAVYEQYF
TGTGCCAGCAGCTTAGGGCAGGGGGCCGTCTACGAGCAGTACTTC
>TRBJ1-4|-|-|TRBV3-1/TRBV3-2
CASSHPGRGRNATNEKLFF
TGTGCCAGCAGCCACCCCGGAAGGGGAAGGAACGCAACTAATGAAAAACTGTTTTTT
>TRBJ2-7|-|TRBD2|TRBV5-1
CASSLGGGASYEQYF
TGCGCCAGCAGCTTGGGCGGGGGGGCCTCCTACGAGCAGTACTTC
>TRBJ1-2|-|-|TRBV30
CAWGTGGLPGYTF
TGTGCCTGGGGCACGGGAGGGCTCCCGGGCTACACCTTC
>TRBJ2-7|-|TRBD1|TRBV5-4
CASSSQGAVNYEQYF
TGTGCCAGCAGCAGCCAGGGGGCCGTCAATTACGAGCAGTACTTC
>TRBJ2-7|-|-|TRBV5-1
CASSVRQEPSYEQYF
TGCGCCAGCAGCGTCCGACAGGAGCCCTCCTACGAGCAGTACTTC
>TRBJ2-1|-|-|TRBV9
CASSGQNEQFF
TGTGCCAGCAGCGGACAGAATGAGCAGTTCTTC
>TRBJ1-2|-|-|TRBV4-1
CASSQENSYYGYTF
TGCGCCAGCAGCCAAGAAAACAGTTACTATGGCTACACCTTC
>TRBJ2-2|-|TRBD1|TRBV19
CASKTGLVGELFF
TGTGCCAGTAAGACAGGGCTTGTCGGGGAGCTGTTTTTT
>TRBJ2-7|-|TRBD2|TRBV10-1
CASSESMASGVYEQYF
TGCGCCAGCAGTGAGTCGATGGCTAGCGGGGTTTACGAGCAGTACTTC
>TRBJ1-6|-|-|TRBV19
CASSIAGSGRSPLHF
TGTGCCAGTAGTATCGCAGGGTCCGGTCGGTCACCCCTCCACTTT
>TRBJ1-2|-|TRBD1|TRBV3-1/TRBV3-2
CASSLIDRGDGYTF
TGTGCCAGCAGCCTAATCGACAGGGGCGATGGCTACACCTTC
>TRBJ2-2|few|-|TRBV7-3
CASSFGGNTGELFF
TGTGCCAGCAGCTTCGGGGGGAACACCGGGGAGCTGTTTTTT
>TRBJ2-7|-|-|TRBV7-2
CASRPTPGRGGTYEQYF
TGTGCCAGCAGACCAACCCCGGGGCGGGGCGGTACCTACGAGCAGTACTTC
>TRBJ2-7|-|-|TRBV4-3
CASSQDAWSSYEQYF
TGCGCCAGCAGCCAAGATGCGTGGAGCTCCTACGAGCAGTACTTC
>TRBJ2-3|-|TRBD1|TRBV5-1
CASRAATGVTDTQYF
TGCGCCAGCAGGGCCGCGACAGGGGTAACAGATACGCAGTATTTT
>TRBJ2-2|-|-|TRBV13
CASSPDSTGELFF
TGTGCCAGCAGCCCGGACAGCACCGGGGAGCTGTTTTTT
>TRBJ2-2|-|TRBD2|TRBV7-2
CASSPRGAGTAGELFF
TGTGCCAGCAGCCCGCGGGGGGCGGGGACGGCCGGGGAGCTGTTTTTT
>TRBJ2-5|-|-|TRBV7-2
CASSLKGHLLQETQYF
TGTGCCAGCAGCTTAAAGGGACACTTACTCCAAGAGACCCAGTACTTC
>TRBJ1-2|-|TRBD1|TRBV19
CAIHRGGFYYGYTF
TGTGCCATCCACAGAGGGGGCTTTTATTATGGCTACACCTTC
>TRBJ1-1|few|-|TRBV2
CASSSIEAAFF
TGTGCCAGCAGCTCCATTGAGGCTGCTTTCTTT
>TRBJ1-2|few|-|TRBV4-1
CASSQERSGGYGYTF
TGCGCCAGCAGCCAAGAACGGAGTGGCGGCTATGGCTACACCTTC
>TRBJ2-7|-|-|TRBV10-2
CASSESAGITYEQYF
TGCGCCAGCAGTGAGTCTGCGGGGATCACCTACGAGCAGTACTTC
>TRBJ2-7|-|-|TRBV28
CASTQGKGLFYEQYF
TGTGCCAGCACCCAAGGGAAGGGACTTTTCTACGAGCAGTACTTC
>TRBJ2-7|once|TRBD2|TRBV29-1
CSVETRLADHRYEQYF
TGCAGCGTTGAAACCCGACTAGCGGACCATCGCTACGAGCAGTACTTC
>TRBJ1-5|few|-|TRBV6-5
CASRGDTQGQPQHF
TGTGCCAGCAGGGGGGACACCCAAGGTCAGCCCCAGCATTTT
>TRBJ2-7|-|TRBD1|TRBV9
CASSVGGQRSYEQYF
TGTGCCAGCAGCGTAGGGGGACAGAGATCCTACGAGCAGTACTTC
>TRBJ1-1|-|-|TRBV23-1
CASKKAENTEAFF
TGCGCCAGCAAGAAGGCGGAGAACACTGAAGCTTTCTTT
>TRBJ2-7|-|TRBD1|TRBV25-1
CASRGYSTGGFYEQYF
TGTGCCAGCAGGGGGTACTCGACAGGGGGCTTTTACGAGCAGTACTTC
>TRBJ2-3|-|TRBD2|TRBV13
CASASGSSYTDTQYF
TGTGCCAGCGCTAGCGGGTCCAGCTACACAGATACGCAGTATTTT
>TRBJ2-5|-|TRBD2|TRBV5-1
CASRRGTSGYQETQYF
TGCGCCAGCAGGAGAGGGACTAGCGGGTACCAAGAGACCCAGTACTTC
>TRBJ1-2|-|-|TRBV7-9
CASSNYRVTYGYTF
TGTGCCAGCAGCAATTACAGGGTAACGTATGGCTACACCTTC
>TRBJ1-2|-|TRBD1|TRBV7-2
CASSLATGAYYGYTF
TGTGCCAGCAGCTTAGCGACAGGGGCTTACTATGGCTACACCTTC
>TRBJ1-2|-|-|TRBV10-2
CASSLGGSYGYTF
TGCGCCAGCAGCCTCGGGGGTAGCTATGGCTACACCTTC
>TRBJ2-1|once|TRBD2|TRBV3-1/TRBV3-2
CASSQDAGGWNEQFF
TGTGCCAGCAGCCAAGATGCGGGGGGCTGGAATGAGCAGTTCTTC
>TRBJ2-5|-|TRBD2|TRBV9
CASTLRLAGAKHQETQYF
TGTGCCAGCACCCTGCGACTAGCGGGGGCCAAACACCAAGAGACCCAGTACTTC
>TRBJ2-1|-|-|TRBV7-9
CASSRGPRTYYNEQFF
TGTGCCAGCAGCCGAGGGCCCAGGACCTACTACAATGAGCAGTTCTTC
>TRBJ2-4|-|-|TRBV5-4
CASSWGVGENIQYF
TGTGCCAGCAGCTGGGGGGTCGGGGAAAACATTCAGTACTTC
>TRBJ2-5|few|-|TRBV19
CASFAYQETQYF
TGTGCCAGTTTTGCGTACCAAGAGACCCAGTACTTC
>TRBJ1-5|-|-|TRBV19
CASSIGVRGRPQHF
TGTGCCAGTAGTATAGGGGTCAGGGGTAGGCCCCAGCATTTT
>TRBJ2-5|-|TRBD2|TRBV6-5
CASSYGTNEETQYF
TGTGCCAGCAGTTACGGGACTAATGAAGAGACCCAGTACTTC
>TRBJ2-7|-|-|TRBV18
CASSEQGSSYEQYF
TGTGCCAGCTCAGAACAGGGAAGCTCCTACGAGCAGTACTTC
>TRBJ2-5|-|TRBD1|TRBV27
CASGTGGETQYF
TGTGCCAGCGGGACAGGGGGAGAGACCCAGTACTTC
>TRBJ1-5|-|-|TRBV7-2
CASSLGQLNQPQHF
TGTGCCAGCAGCTTGGGGCAGCTAAATCAGCCCCAGCATTTT
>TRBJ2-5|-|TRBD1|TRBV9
CASSTGTDLQETQYF
TGTGCCAGCAGCACGGGGACAGACCTCCAAGAGACCCAGTACTTC
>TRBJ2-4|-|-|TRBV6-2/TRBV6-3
CASSSGGLAKNIQYF
TGTGCCAGCAGTTCAGGGGGGCTAGCCAAAAACATTCAGTACTTC
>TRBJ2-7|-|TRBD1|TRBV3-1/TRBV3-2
CASSQDIVWDSHTYEQYF
TGTGCCAGCAGCCAAGATATAGTATGGGACAGCCATACCTACGAGCAGTACTTC